Sequencing of this T cell receptor (beta chain) was carried out in a study of blood T cell repertoires in COVID-19 (dated by TCRdb to between 2020 and 2021). Notes on the research overall: The collaborator samples originated in the United States, Italy and Spain and spanned the acute and convalescent phases of COVID-19. Where available, HLA class I and class II types were taken from metadata supplied by the sample provider and were not determined by assay-based typing. The material from the prospective study consisted of cDNA or gDNA derived from T cells, B-cell-depleted T cells, or PBMCs. A freely available public database, intended as a resource for researchers studying the immune response to SARS-CoV-2, is where the repertoires were released. The sample metadata nearly always contained a de-identified subject ID, COVID-19 status, age in years and sex. The samples were drawn from the first 160 participants of the ongoing ImmuneRACE study and from over a thousand subjects provided by 6 global collaborators. The dataset comprised deeply sampled blood TCRbeta repertoires from subjects exposed to, actively infected with, or recovered from COVID-19.

Points on this clone: The specificity of this receptor is unknown. Base-call qualities are not available, and no considerably larger clone is one nucleotide away.

Points the paper makes about the study in general: The amount of clinical and demographic metadata varied by source and participant and was provided uncurated.

The collaborating institutions used their own protocols to collect whole blood in K2EDTA tubes. Collaborator samples were shipped for TCRbeta analysis as frozen whole blood, isolated PBMCs, or DNA extracted from either sample type. TCRbeta CDR3 regions were amplified from genomic DNA by means of the immunoSEQ Assay, a bias-controlled multiplex PCR. The original methods were these. Nucleated cell counts per sample were estimated from amplification of reference gene primers within the assay. Sequence reads were collapsed and filtered to measure the absolute abundance of every unique TCRbeta CDR3 rearrangement. For each sample, productive Simpson clonality was calculated as the square root of Simpson's diversity index across productive rearrangements. TCRdb obtained this table from immuneACCESS and retained in-frame rearrangements with V and J assigned. These tables miss some clones; where compared with another copy, unresolved V genes account for less than half of the shortfall, and the remainder is unexplained. Clone size and V and J calls were adopted from that table, with D and trimming inferred from the DNA. The sample table records more than 85,000 clones; under 90% of these occur just once. The top ten constitute 20% to 25% of the sample.

From cysteine to phenylalanine, the CDR3 is 18 amino acids long. Left in the record is the CDR3 DNA by itself, 54 bases read in frame from the first base. V is trimmed back by 5 bases and J by 2 bases, and the junction contains 10 bases that no gene match accounts for. Per the germline V gene, SNHLY is the CDR1 and FYNNEI is the CDR2. This sequence was found in a human donor in a cohort sampled during active COVID-19. The specimen sequenced was peripheral blood. The chain is encoded by TRBV2 joined to TRBJ2-6; TRBD1 agrees with 9 junctional bases. The DNA sequence is given as TGTGCCAGCAGTACAGGGGGCGGGTTTGGTGCTGGGGCCAACGTCCTGACTTTC. Translated, this gives CASSTGGGFGAGANVLTF.